The 7 T cell receptor beta chains below come from one sample, sequenced in a study of T cell responses to AZD1222 COVID-19 vaccine. TCRdb's copy holds only in-frame clones and misses some; the assay was immunoSEQ multiplex PCR. Of about 120,000 clones detected, 70% to 90% appear once; the ten largest clones hold approximately 3.5%. The sample here was peripheral blood, taken on day 0 of AZD1222 vaccination. The origin of the receptors is an adult in good health.

This clone showed up just a few times. Relative to the germline gene, one junction end is altered; a read error may explain this. The chain carries TRBV3-1 (or the pseudogene TRBV3-2) and TRBJ1-5, with 7 bases fitting TRBD1. CDR1 and CDR2 from the germline V gene are LGHDT and YNNKEL (reference sequence). The CDR3 extends over 18 amino acids. In DNA, the CDR3 is TGTGCCAGCAGCCAGGACCGGGGGACAGCAGGTAGCGATCAGCCCCAGCATTTT. Encoded protein: CASSQDRGTAGSDQPQHF.

This rearrangement joins TRBV15 to TRBJ1-5; D might be TRBD1 (5 bases). From germline, CDR1 is LNHNV and CDR2 YYDKDF (reference sequence). Trimming took off 0 bases at V and 0 bases at J, with 12 bases between the two ends. The CDR3 is made up of 17 amino acids. The CDR3 coding sequence is TGTGCCACCAGCAGAGATTTTACGGGGCTTAGCAATCAGCCCCAGCATTTT. Translated, it gives CATSRDFTGLSNQPQHF.

The V gene is TRBV29-1, the J gene TRBJ1-4, with D possibly TRBD1 on 6 matching bases. The CDR3 extends over 13 amino acids. Looked up from germline, CDR1 is SQVTM and CDR2 is ANQGSEA. The V gene lost 6 bases and the J gene lost 6 bases, with 14 bases spanning the gap. CDR3 coding DNA: TGCAGCGTCGGACAGCCGCCTCATGAAAAACTGTTTTTT. This encodes CSVGQPPHEKLFF.

The chain carries TRBV18 and TRBJ1-1; no clear D. CDR3 length equals 16 residues. CDR1 and CDR2 from the germline V gene are KGHSH and LQKENI. V was pared by 2 bases and J by 1 base, with 14 bases between. The CDR3 loop is CASSPVPPSGNTEAFF. CDR3 nucleotide sequence: TGTGCCAGCTCACCAGTACCACCTTCGGGGAACACTGAAGCTTTCTTT.

The V and J genes are TRBV5-4 and TRBJ1-2; 7 bases match TRBD1. The CDR3 extends over 16 amino acids. Germline V gives CDR1 SGHNT, CDR2 YYREEE (reference sequence). Trimming took 4 bases from V and 8 from J; bases not matched to a gene: 17. The DNA for the CDR3 is TGTGCCAGCAGCCCTCCCAGGGGGTTATCTACGGGCGGCTACACCTTC. Translation: CASSPPRGLSTGGYTF.

The DNA of the CDR3 is TGTGCCAGTAGTATAAACAGGGATCGCAATCAGCCCCAGCATTTT. This sequence encodes CASSINRDRNQPQHF. This chain uses TRBV19 with TRBJ1-5; D might be TRBD1 (6 bases). The CDR3 length is 15 residues. Trimming removed 2 bases from V and 2 bases from J, with 10 bases in between. CDR1 is LNHDA and CDR2 is SQIVND in the germline V gene (reference sequence).

The rearrangement joins TRBV7-3 to TRBJ1-1; D is uncertain. The V and J ends lost 4 bases and 4 bases respectively, with 13 bases between them. CDR3 length: 14 residues. Germline V gene data show CDR1 as SGHTA and CDR2 as FQGTGA. Here the CDR3 reads CASSSNRQSTEAFF. In DNA, the CDR3 is TGTGCCAGCAGCTCAAATAGACAAAGCACTGAAGCTTTCTTT.